These 28 T cell receptor beta chains originate from one sample sequenced in a study of blood T cell repertoires in COVID-19. Profiling relied on immunoSEQ multiplex PCR, and the TCRdb table lists in-frame clones only, not all of them. The sample includes roughly 310,000 clones, 85% to 90% of them seen just once. Sequencing was done on a sample of peripheral blood. The receptors here all came from a woman aged 25-40 years with COVID-19, enrolled during active disease.

The CDR3 DNA sequence: TGTGCCAGCAGCTTAGATTTGAGCTATGGCTACACCTTC. This gives the protein CASSLDLSYGYTF. This chain connects TRBV11-2 to TRBJ1-2; D unclear. There are 13 residues in the CDR3. The ends were cut back, 0 bases at V and 4 bases at J, with 6 bases in the middle. Germline V gene lookup returns CDR1 SGHAT and CDR2 FQNNGV.

This sequence joins TRBV11-2 and TRBJ2-3; a weak D match, TRBD2 (7 bases). Per the germline V gene, CDR1 is SGHAT and CDR2 is FQNNGV. The CDR3 runs to 15 residues. Trimming pared 0 bases from V and 4 bases from J, leaving 11 bases between. The chain's CDR3 is CASSLEGGAPDTQYF. The CDR3 DNA follows: TGTGCCAGCAGCTTAGAGGGGGGGGCGCCAGATACGCAGTATTTT.

The V gene is TRBV19, the J gene TRBJ2-7, with D unresolved. This CDR3 has 15 residues. V shed 1 base and J shed 3 bases, with 13 bases lying between them. Germline V CDR1 and CDR2: LNHDA, SQIVND (reference sequence). CDR3 coding DNA: TGTGCCAGTAGTATAGTTTGGAGCCGAAACTACGAGCAGTACTTC. This sequence encodes CASSIVWSRNYEQYF.

This chain connects TRBV6-6 to TRBJ1-4; a weak D match, TRBD1 (5 bases). This CDR3 is built from 15 residues. Trimming pared 5 bases from V and 0 bases from J, leaving 10 bases between. Germline V CDR1 and CDR2: MNHNY, SVGAGI (reference sequence). The CDR3 region is CASSTQTATNEKLFF. The DNA for the CDR3 is TGTGCCAGCAGTACCCAGACAGCAACTAATGAAAAACTGTTTTTT.

The gene calls are TRBV6-5 and TRBJ1-4; D not resolved. CDR3 length equals 13 residues. CDR1 and CDR2 (germline): MNHEY, SVGAGI. V gave up 2 bases and J gave up 8 bases, with 9 bases separating them. The CDR3 spells CASSYRRGEKLFF. The CDR3 nucleotides are TGTGCCAGCAGTTACCGGAGAGGAGAAAAACTGTTTTTT.

This sequence joins TRBV3-1 (or the pseudogene TRBV3-2) and TRBJ2-1; 11 bases are a match to TRBD2. Losses at the gene ends were 4 bases for V and 5 bases for J; bases not matched to a gene: 1. The CDR3 is 14 residues long. Germline V lookup: CDR1 LGHDT, CDR2 YNNKEL (reference sequence). As DNA, the CDR3 is TGTGCCAGCAGCCGACTAGCGGGAAACAATGAGCAGTTCTTC. It codes for CASSRLAGNNEQFF.

The rearrangement links TRBV6-1 to TRBJ2-4; D unresolved. Trimming shortened V by 0 bases and J by 0 bases, and 9 bases separated the two germline ends. Germline V CDR1 and CDR2: MNHNS, SASEGT. The CDR3 length is 16 residues. The CDR3 DNA follows: TGTGCCAGCAGTGAAGCGGCGGCTCTAGCCAAAAACATTCAGTACTTC. Its protein is CASSEAAALAKNIQYF.

This clone was seen only once. The chain's CDR3 is CASSLVAGVQETQYF. CDR3 bases: TGTGCCAGCAGCTTAGTAGCGGGAGTCCAAGAGACCCAGTACTTC. The chain is built from TRBV11-2 and TRBJ2-5; 9 bases line up with TRBD2. Germline V gene sequence: CDR1 SGHAT, CDR2 FQNNGV. The CDR3 runs 15 residues. V shed 1 base and J 1 base; nucleotides not matched to a gene: 1.

This clone was counted a few times. V and J are TRBV6-5 and TRBJ2-3; 9 bases are shared with TRBD1. Looked up from germline, CDR1 is MNHEY and CDR2 is SVGAGI. With V trimmed by 5 bases and J by 5 bases, 8 bases remained unmatched. This CDR3 region has 15 residues. The chain's CDR3 is CASSPVYRGLDTQYF. For the CDR3, the DNA is TGTGCCAGCAGTCCGGTTTACAGGGGGCTAGATACGCAGTATTTT.

This clone was picked up one time. This chain links TRBV5-1 with TRBJ1-2; a possible D gene is TRBD1 (5 bases). CDR1 is SGHRS and CDR2 is YFSETQ in the germline V gene. Trimming stripped 3 bases from V and 5 bases from J, with 17 bases between. The CDR3 spans 15 residues. CDR3 nucleotides: TGCGCCAGCAGCTCCGGCGGCGGGGCGTTATATGGCTACACCTTC. It is translated as CASSSGGGALYGYTF.

This clone has a single count. The V call is TRBV12-3 or TRBV12-4, the J call TRBJ1-4, with 7 bases lining up with TRBD1. The V segment lost 6 bases and the J segment 4 bases; nucleotides outside the gene matches: 2. CDR3 length: 13 residues. In nucleotides, the CDR3 is TGTGCCAGCAGCGACAGGGATAATGAAAAACTGTTTTTT. Translated, it gives CASSDRDNEKLFF.

The V call is TRBV12-3 or TRBV12-4, the J call TRBJ1-1; possible D gene TRBD1, 5 bases. The CDR3 has 13 residues. Trimming took off 8 bases at V and 11 bases at J, with 21 bases between the two ends. The CDR3 here is CASATRDRERAFF. CDR3 bases: TGTGCCAGCGCAACGCGGGACCGCGAAAGGGCTTTCTTT.

In its sample, this clone was seen once. The rearrangement uses TRBV29-1 and TRBJ1-1, with 9 bases matching TRBD1. Germline lookup yields CDR1 SQVTM and CDR2 ANQGSEA. The CDR3 is 12 amino acids. V lost 1 base and J lost 7; bases outside the gene matches: 1. Here the CDR3 DNA reads TGCAGCGTTGAAGGGACAGGGGATGAAGCTTTCTTT. Translation: CSVEGTGDEAFF.

V is TRBV20-1 and J is TRBJ2-1, with 9 bases identical to TRBD2. The junction had 5 bases not matched to a gene; V was cut back by 3 bases and J by 2 bases. The germline V gene encodes CDR1 DFQATT and CDR2 SNEGSKA (reference sequence). This CDR3 spans 15 amino acids. CDR3 coding DNA: TGCAGTGCTAGTGTACTAGCGGGTGCCTACAATGAGCAGTTCTTC. Translating gives CSASVLAGAYNEQFF.

The CDR3 bases are TGTGCCAGTAGTATAGTGGCTAGCGGGAGGGATACGCAGTATTTT. Translation: CASSIVASGRDTQYF. The V call is TRBV19, the J call TRBJ2-3; 11 nucleotides match TRBD2. V gave up 1 base and J gave up 6 bases; unmatched junction bases: 3. This CDR3 is 15 amino acids long. Germline CDR1 reads LNHDA; CDR2 reads SQIVND (reference sequence).

The V and J genes are TRBV27 and TRBJ2-2; 9 bases agree with TRBD1. J was trimmed by 6 bases and V by 8 bases; bases with no gene match: 4. The CDR3 runs 13 residues. Per the germline V gene, CDR1 is MNHEY and CDR2 is SMNVEV (reference sequence). CDR3 amino acids: CASYDRGAGELFF. DNA of the CDR3: TGTGCCAGCTACGACAGGGGGGCCGGGGAGCTGTTTTTT.

This chain links TRBV6-5 with TRBJ1-2, with D tentatively TRBD1 (6 bases). From germline, CDR1 is MNHEY and CDR2 SVGAGI. V lost 6 bases, J lost 6 bases, and 11 bases lay in between. CDR3 length: 12 residues. The CDR3 sequence is CASSGQKDGYTF. The CDR3 DNA is TGTGCCAGCAGCGGACAGAAAGATGGCTACACCTTC.

The chain combines TRBV7-3 with TRBJ2-1; 9 bases align to TRBD2. Losses at the gene ends were 3 bases for V and 6 bases for J; bases not matched to a gene: 12. The CDR3 sequence is 17 residues long. Looked up from germline, CDR1 is SGHTA and CDR2 is FQGTGA. CDR3 sequence (DNA): TGTGCCAGCAGCTTGAACGTGGGCGGGAGGGCCTCCAATGAGCAGTTCTTC. The encoded protein is CASSLNVGGRASNEQFF. Complete variable domain (other parts from reference TRBV7-3 and TRBJ2-1): GAGVSQTPSNKVTEKGKYVELRCDPISGHTALYWYRQSLGQGPEFLIYFQGTGAADDSGLPNDRFFAVRPEGSVSTLKIQRTERGDSAVYLCASSLNVGGRASNEQFFGPGTRLTVL.

The rearrangement uses TRBV4-1 and TRBJ1-6; TRBD1 matches 8 bases. Germline trimming cut 0 bases from V and 5 bases from J; bases unmatched to any gene: 3. CDR3 size: 16 residues. Germline values: CDR1 MGHRA, CDR2 YSYEKL. Here the CDR3 DNA reads TGCGCCAGCAGCCAAGACAGGGGGCCGGATAATTCACCCCTCCACTTT. It encodes CASSQDRGPDNSPLHF.

This clone was counted once. Here the CDR3 DNA reads TGTGCCAGTTTGCCGGGACTAGCTATCGACAATGAGCAGTTCTTC. Amino acids: CASLPGLAIDNEQFF. The V and J genes are TRBV18 and TRBJ2-1, with 9 bases fitting TRBD2. The CDR3 covers 15 residues. Germline V gene data show CDR1 as KGHSH and CDR2 as LQKENI. With 9 bases clipped from V and 5 bases from J, the junction kept 11 bases outside the gene matches.

The J gene is TRBJ2-7, the V gene TRBV5-4; 11 nucleotides align to TRBD1. Trimming at V came to 4 bases and at J to 1 base, leaving 4 bases not matched to a gene. The CDR3 has 15 residues. The germline V gene encodes CDR1 SGHNT and CDR2 YYREEE (reference sequence). CDR3 sequence (DNA): TGTGCCAGCAGCCCGGACAGGGGGCTATCCTACGAGCAGTACTTC. This gives the protein CASSPDRGLSYEQYF.

This chain uses TRBV25-1 with TRBJ2-7; 7 positions match TRBD1. Germline-derived CDR1 and CDR2 are MGHDK and SYGVNS. V trimming: 8 bases; J trimming: 4 bases; junction bases outside the gene matches: 11. The CDR3 consists of 14 residues. The chain's CDR3 is CASAPLTGWYEQYF. In DNA, the CDR3 is TGTGCCAGCGCTCCCTTGACAGGGTGGTACGAGCAGTACTTC.

V and J are TRBV25-1 and TRBJ1-2; D might be TRBD1 (5 bases). CDR1 and CDR2 (germline): MGHDK, SYGVNS. With 4 bases removed from V and 4 bases from J, the gap between germline ends came to 22 bases. The CDR3 extends over 17 amino acids. The DNA for the CDR3 is TGTGCCAGCAGTGCCGCAGGGATCACCCATCTTCTCTATGGCTACACCTTC. This codes for CASSAAGITHLLYGYTF.

J is TRBJ1-3 and V is TRBV30, with 7 positions matching TRBD1. The CDR3 has 15 amino acids. The germline CDR1 and CDR2 sequences are GTSNPN and SVGIG (reference sequence). V shed 5 bases, J shed 0 bases, and the junction held 7 bases outside the gene matches. The CDR3 here is CAWSRTGGSGNTIYF. The CDR3 nucleotides read TGTGCCTGGTCACGGACAGGCGGCTCTGGAAACACCATATATTTT.

The genes are TRBV6-5 and TRBJ1-3; D unclear. The V end lost 2 bases, the J end lost 0 bases, and 11 bases lay between the germline ends. Germline lookup yields CDR1 MNHEY and CDR2 SVGAGI. This CDR3 contains 16 residues. The DNA for the CDR3 is TGTGCCAGCAGTTACGGGTCAGGATCCTCTGGAAACACCATATATTTT. Protein sequence: CASSYGSGSSGNTIYF.

V usage is TRBV20-1 and J usage is TRBJ1-1; D remains unclear. Germline V gives CDR1 DFQATT, CDR2 SNEGSKA (reference sequence). This CDR3 is built from 11 residues. V was trimmed by 6 bases and J by 5 bases, leaving 10 bases between them. The CDR3 loop reads CSAPERTEAFF. CDR3 bases: TGCAGTGCCCCAGAGAGGACTGAAGCTTTCTTT.

About this clone: At one of its ends the junction is not consistent with the germline gene, which may arise from a read error. This chain links TRBV18 with TRBJ1-3; D is unresolved. The CDR3 runs to 14 residues. Germline V lookup: CDR1 KGHSH, CDR2 LQKENI. The CDR3 DNA sequence: TGTGCCAGCTCACCGGAGCCGGTTGGAGACACCATATATTTT. Translation: CASSPEPVGDTIYF.

This clone was counted a few times. CDR3 in DNA: TGTGCCAGCAGTGAACGCAGGGGGCTGAACTATGGCTACACCTTC. Translation gives CASSERRGLNYGYTF. The rearrangement uses TRBV2 and TRBJ1-2; 8 nucleotides match TRBD1. The ends lost 2 bases at V and 2 bases at J; junction bases unmatched: 4. CDR1 is SNHLY, CDR2 FYNNEI, per germline. The CDR3 loop spans 15 amino acids.